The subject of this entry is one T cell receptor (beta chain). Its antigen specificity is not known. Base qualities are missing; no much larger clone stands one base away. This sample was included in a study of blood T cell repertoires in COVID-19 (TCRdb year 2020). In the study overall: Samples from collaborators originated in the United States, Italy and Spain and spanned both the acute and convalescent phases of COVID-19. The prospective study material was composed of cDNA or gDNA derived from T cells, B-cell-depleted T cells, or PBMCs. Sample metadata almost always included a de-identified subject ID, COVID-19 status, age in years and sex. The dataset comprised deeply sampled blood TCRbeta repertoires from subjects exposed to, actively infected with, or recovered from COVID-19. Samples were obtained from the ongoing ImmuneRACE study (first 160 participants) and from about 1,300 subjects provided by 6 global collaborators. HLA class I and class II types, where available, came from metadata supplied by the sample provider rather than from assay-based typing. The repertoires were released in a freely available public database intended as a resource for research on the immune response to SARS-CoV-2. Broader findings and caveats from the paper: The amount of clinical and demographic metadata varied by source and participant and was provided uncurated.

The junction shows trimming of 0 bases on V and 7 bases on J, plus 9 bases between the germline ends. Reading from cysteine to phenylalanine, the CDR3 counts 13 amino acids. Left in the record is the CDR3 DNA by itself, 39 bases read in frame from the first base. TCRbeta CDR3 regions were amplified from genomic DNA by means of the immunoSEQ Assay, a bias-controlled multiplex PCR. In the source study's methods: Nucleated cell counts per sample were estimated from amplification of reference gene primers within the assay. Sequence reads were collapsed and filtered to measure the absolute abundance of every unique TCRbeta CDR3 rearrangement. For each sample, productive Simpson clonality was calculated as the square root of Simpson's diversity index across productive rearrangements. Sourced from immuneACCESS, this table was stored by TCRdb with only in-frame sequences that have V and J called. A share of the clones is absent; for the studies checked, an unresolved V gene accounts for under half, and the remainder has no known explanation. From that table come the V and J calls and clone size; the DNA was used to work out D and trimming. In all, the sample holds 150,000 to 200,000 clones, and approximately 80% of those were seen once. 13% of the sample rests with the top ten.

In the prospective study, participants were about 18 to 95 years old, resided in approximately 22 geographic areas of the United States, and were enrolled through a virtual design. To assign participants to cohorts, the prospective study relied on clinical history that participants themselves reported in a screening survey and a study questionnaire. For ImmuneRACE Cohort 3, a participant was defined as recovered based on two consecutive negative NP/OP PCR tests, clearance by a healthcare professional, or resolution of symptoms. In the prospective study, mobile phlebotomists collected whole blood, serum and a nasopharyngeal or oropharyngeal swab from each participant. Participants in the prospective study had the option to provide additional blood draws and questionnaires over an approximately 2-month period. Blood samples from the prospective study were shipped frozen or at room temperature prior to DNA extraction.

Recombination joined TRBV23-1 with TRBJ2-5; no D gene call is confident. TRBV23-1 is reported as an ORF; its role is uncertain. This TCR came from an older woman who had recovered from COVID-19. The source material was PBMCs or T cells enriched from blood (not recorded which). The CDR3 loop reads CASSQSAVGTQYF. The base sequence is TGCGCCAGCAGTCAATCAGCCGTCGGGACCCAGTACTTC.